This T cell receptor beta chain was recovered during a study of blood T cells in healthy people across ages. The use of a sample-barcoded 5' primer and a J-beta primer mix characterized a second PCR of roughly 6 to 11 cycles. From each sample, at least 2.5 million paired-end reads containing CDR3 were obtained. TCRdb re-analysed the 5' RACE reads in MiXCR, keeping a single row per CDR3 protein. The table lists some 320,000 distinct CDR3 sequences, roughly 26% of them singletons. This CDR3 is built from 13 residues. Germline CDR1 SGHTA, CDR2 FQGNSA. Between the trimmed V and J ends, which lost 3 bases and 2 bases, there was a span of 7 bases. Study-wide findings and caveats: The fall in TCR beta diversity per million T cells was roughly linear with age. PBMCs left unsorted prevented a conclusive naive versus antigen-experienced comparison.

Regarding this clonotype: The antigen remains undetermined.

The chain couples TRBV7-2 to TRBJ2-5; unclear D gene. This receptor was taken from a woman aged 70-85 years in good health. Sequencing was done on a sample of blood. This CDR3 reads CASSFDPQETQYF. The DNA for the CDR3 is TGTGCCAGCAGCTTTGATCCACAAGAGACCCAGTACTTC.